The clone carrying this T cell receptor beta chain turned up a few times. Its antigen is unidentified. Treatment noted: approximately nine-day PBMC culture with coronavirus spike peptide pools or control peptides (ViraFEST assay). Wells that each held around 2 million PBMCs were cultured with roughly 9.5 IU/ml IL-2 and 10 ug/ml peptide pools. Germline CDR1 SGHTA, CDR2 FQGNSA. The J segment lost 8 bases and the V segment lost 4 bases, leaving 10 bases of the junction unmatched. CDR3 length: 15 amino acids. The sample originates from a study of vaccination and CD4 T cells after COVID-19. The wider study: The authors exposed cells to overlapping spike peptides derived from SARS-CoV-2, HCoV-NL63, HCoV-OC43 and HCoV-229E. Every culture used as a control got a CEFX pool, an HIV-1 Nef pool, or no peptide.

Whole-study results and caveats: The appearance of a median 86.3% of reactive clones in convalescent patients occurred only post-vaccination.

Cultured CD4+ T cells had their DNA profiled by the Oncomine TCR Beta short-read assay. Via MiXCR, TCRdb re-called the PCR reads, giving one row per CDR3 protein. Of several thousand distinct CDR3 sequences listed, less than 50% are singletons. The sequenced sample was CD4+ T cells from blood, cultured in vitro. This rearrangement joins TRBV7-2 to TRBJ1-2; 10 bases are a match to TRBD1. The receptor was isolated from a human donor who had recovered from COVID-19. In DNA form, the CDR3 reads TGTGCCAGCAGCTCCTGGGGGACAGGGGCGGAAGGCTACACCTTC. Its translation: CASSSWGTGAEGYTF.